This TCR beta chain originates from a study of identical twins. Study results and limitations: Beta out-of-frame twin sharing showed a weaker excess. There is a chance that invariant MAIT and iNKT cells partially muddied zero-insertion analyses.

The table lists this clonotype with a few counts. Its antigen is not known. CDR3 length equals 17 residues. CDR1 is MNHEY and CDR2 is SVGAGI in the germline V gene. V was pared by 0 bases and J by 9 bases, with 12 bases of the junction left unmatched. Through template switching, a universal primer site was introduced, and the cDNA contained unique molecular identifiers. TCRdb ran MiXCR on the 5' RACE reads and lists one entry per CDR3 protein. The sample has fewer than 350,000 distinct CDR3 sequences; about 8.3% are singletons. These data were also filed under a second study, of yellow fever vaccine responses in identical twins. That report adds: In identical twins, vaccine T cell responses appeared partly shared and partly individual.

Sequencing input: memory (CD45RO+) T cells sorted from blood. This chain joins TRBV6-5 and TRBJ2-1, with TRBD2 identical over 9 bases. The sequence was collected from a woman aged 18-29 years in good health. DNA of the CDR3: TGTGCCAGCAGTTACTCAAGCTGGGCGGGGGGGCGCAGTGAGCAGTTCTTC. This codes for CASSYSSWAGGRSEQFF.